This entry features one T cell receptor beta chain sequence. A few counts support this clone. Its antigen is currently not known. No base quality values were provided; no much bigger clone lies one nucleotide off. This record belongs to a study of T cell responses to AZD1222 COVID-19 vaccine (dated by TCRdb to about 2021). Study-wide context: TCR sequencing was performed for about 250 trial participants, of whom some 200 were given two doses of AZD1222 and around 26 were given two doses of MenACWY control vaccine. Trial participants were enrolled into age subgroups of 18-55, 56-69 and 70-plus years, which contained approximately 150, 30 and 60 TCR-sequenced participants, respectively. Findings and caveats that apply to the study as a whole: After two AZD1222 doses, both the breadth and the depth of spike-specific TCRs were significantly higher than at day 0 and than in MenACWY recipients. Vaccine-associated CD4 TCRs spanned the whole spike protein, with dominant responses in regions 160-218 and 743-854. The 56-69-year group was small, and its depth increase did not reach significance, likely because of low power. Because no day 14 peak-response samples were available, the repertoires could be characterized only after the peak T cell response. Participants were mostly white British, with more females than males. The authors suggested clonal diversity may have been underestimated. Epitopes outside the regions mutated in the B.1.351 and B.1.1.7 variants were reportedly recognized by nearly half of the unique spike-specific TCRs. Only five to seven AZD1222 recipients were SARS-CoV-2 seropositive at baseline, limiting conclusions about previously exposed vaccinees.

The CDR3 regions of human TCRbeta chains were analyzed by immunosequencing. Per the original workflow: TCRs in the repertoires were compared against a reference library of SARS-CoV-2-specific TCRs that had been generated with the MIRA antigen-specificity platform. Breadth was defined as the fraction of unique TCRs that were SARS-CoV-2-associated. Depth was defined as the fraction of total T cells that were SARS-CoV-2-associated. Using the MIRA data, each spike-specific TCR was mapped to the spike region that the TCR reacts to and placed in a CD4 or CD8 class. Log10-transformed breadth and depth values were compared by one-way ANOVA with Sidak's multiple comparisons tests. TCRdb carries this immuneACCESS record with in-frame sequences only. Its versions omit some clonotypes, under half of them owing to an unresolved V gene in the studies checked, with the rest unexplained. V and J calls plus clone size are reproduced from that table; the DNA served to infer D and trimming. The sample has approximately 84,000 clones on record, around 85% of them singletons. 10% of the sample belongs to the ten largest clones.

The junction shows trimming of 1 base on V and 6 bases on J, plus 10 bases between the germline ends. Taken from the germline V gene (reference sequence), the CDR1 and CDR2 loops are SGHNT and YYREEE. Taken from cysteine to phenylalanine, the CDR3 has 14 residues. Only the CDR3 region is kept as DNA, spanning 42 bases read in frame from base 1. The time point label, read with the paper, signifies: about 28 days (+/-7) after the second vaccine dose. AZD1222 recipients with second doses at about 4 weeks or about 12 weeks were pooled, because spike-specific TCR depth and breadth did not differ between schedules. The vaccinee samples were drawn from two UK trials, COV001 and COV002, one of which was a single-blind randomized controlled phase 2/3 trial testing AZD1222 (ChAdOx1 nCoV-19) in healthy adults. For TCRbeta chain sequencing, PBMC samples from trial participants were taken at day 0 and at day 28 after the second dose.

This sequence was found in an adult who received the AZD1222 COVID-19 vaccine. The rearranged segments are TRBV5-4 and TRBJ1-4; the D segment could be TRBD1, given 6 matching bases. The starting material was peripheral blood, obtained 28 days after the second AZD1222 dose. In nucleotides, the sequence is TGTGCCAGCAGCTTGAGGGGGTTGGATGAAAAACTGTTTTTT. Translation gives CASSLRGLDEKLFF.